A selection of T cell receptor beta chains follows, all from one sample in a study of T cell responses to AZD1222 COVID-19 vaccine. Some clones are missing from TCRdb's copy, which holds only in-frame ones; the method was immunoSEQ multiplex PCR. The data contain 140,000 or so clones, nearly 90% of them singletons. The sequenced sample was peripheral blood, obtained 28 days after the second dose of the MenACWY control vaccine. The receptors were gathered from an adult who received the MenACWY meningococcal vaccine as a control. Both conserved end residues are part of each CDR3. A D gene is named only where the DNA matches it firmly. Expanded clones get a size class; other rows say once, few or many, or leave the size out.

. | TRBJ1-2 | TRBD1 | TRBV5-1 | CASSLGDRGVGYTF | TGCGCCAGCAGCTTGGGAGACAGGGGGGTTGGCTACACCTTC
. | TRBJ1-2 | TRBD1 | TRBV3-1/TRBV3-2 | CASSPRGQGDYGYTF | TGTGCCAGCAGCCCGAGAGGACAGGGGGACTATGGCTACACCTTC
. | TRBJ1-5 | TRBD1 | TRBV6-2/TRBV6-3 | CASSWDRPDLNQPQHF | TGTGCCAGCAGTTGGGACAGGCCAGACCTCAATCAGCCCCAGCATTTT
. | TRBJ1-1 | TRBD1 | TRBV4-1 | CASSRDRGIVYTEAFF | TGCGCCAGCAGCCGGGACAGGGGGATAGTTTACACTGAAGCTTTCTTT
. | TRBJ2-5 | TRBD1 | TRBV9 | CASGGQPAEETQYF | TGTGCCAGCGGGGGACAGCCTGCGGAAGAGACCCAGTACTTC
few | TRBJ1-6 | TRBD1 | TRBV2 | CASSALGQENNSPLHF | TGTGCCAGCAGTGCCCTCGGACAGGAGAATAATTCACCCCTCCACTTT
. | TRBJ1-2 | . | TRBV19 | CASSQINYGYTF | TGTGCCAGTAGTCAGATTAACTATGGCTACACCTTC
. | TRBJ2-5 | . | TRBV4-1 | CASSQASGGGETQYF | TGCGCCAGCAGCCAGGCCTCTGGGGGCGGGGAGACCCAGTACTTC
. | TRBJ1-2 | TRBD1 | TRBV29-1 | CSVGQLSYGYTF | TGCAGCGTGGGACAGCTCTCCTATGGCTACACCTTC
. | TRBJ1-2 | TRBD1 | TRBV19 | CASSIRQGNYGYTF | TGTGCCAGTAGTATAAGACAGGGAAACTATGGCTACACCTTC
. | TRBJ2-7 | . | TRBV30 | CAWSRSGIEQYF | TGTGCCTGGAGTAGGTCGGGCATCGAGCAGTACTTC
. | TRBJ2-6 | . | TRBV5-6 | CASSLGRSGANVLTF | TGTGCCAGCAGCTTGGGAAGGTCTGGGGCCAACGTCCTGACTTTC
once | TRBJ2-7 | . | TRBV6-6 | CASNWDGTYEQYF | TGTGCCAGCAATTGGGACGGTACCTACGAGCAGTACTTC
. | TRBJ2-5 | TRBD2 | TRBV6-2/TRBV6-3 | CASSYYSSGQETQYF | TGTGCCAGCAGTTACTACTCTAGCGGACAAGAGACCCAGTACTTC
few | TRBJ1-5 | . | TRBV7-8 | CASSATTGTQPQHF | TGTGCCAGCAGCGCGACGACGGGGACTCAGCCCCAGCATTTT
once | TRBJ1-1 | . | TRBV5-1 | CASSLESLSVSEAFF | TGCGCCAGCAGCTTGGAATCCCTCTCGGTCTCTGAAGCTTTCTTT
few | TRBJ2-1 | TRBD1 | TRBV6-4 | CASSGPGQGRNEQFF | TGTGCCAGCAGTGGGCCGGGACAGGGGAGGAATGAGCAGTTCTTC
few | TRBJ1-1 | . | TRBV5-5 | CASRRMTDGSEAFF | TGTGCCAGCAGAAGAATGACCGACGGATCTGAAGCTTTCTTT
. | TRBJ2-1 | TRBD2 | TRBV4-1 | CASSRGPSGGGSYNEQFF | TGCGCCAGCAGCCGAGGGCCTAGCGGAGGCGGCTCCTACAATGAGCAGTTCTTC
. | TRBJ2-3 | TRBD2 | TRBV11-3 | CASSRRASGSTDTQYF | TGTGCCAGCAGCCGCCGCGCTAGCGGTAGCACAGATACGCAGTATTTT
. | TRBJ1-5 | . | TRBV6-5 | CASSYHRSNQPQHF | TGTGCCAGCAGTTACCACCGAAGCAATCAGCCCCAGCATTTT
. | TRBJ1-2 | . | TRBV9 | CASSVSGYGYTF | TGTGCCAGCAGCGTAAGCGGGTATGGCTACACCTTC
. | TRBJ2-7 | . | TRBV7-9 | CASSHSGRANEQYF | TGTGCCAGCAGCCACTCCGGGCGGGCCAACGAGCAGTACTTC
. | TRBJ2-7 | TRBD1 | TRBV9 | CASSVGRDRGSYEQYF | TGTGCCAGCAGCGTAGGCCGAGACAGGGGCTCCTACGAGCAGTACTTC
. | TRBJ1-1 | . | TRBV5-1 | CASSLGRSRIKNTEAFF | TGCGCCAGCAGCTTGGGGAGGTCGCGTATCAAGAACACTGAAGCTTTCTTT
few | TRBJ2-7 | TRBD1 | TRBV18 | CASSPVDRGNEQYF | TGTGCCAGCTCACCGGTCGACAGGGGCAACGAGCAGTACTTC
few | TRBJ2-2 | . | TRBV5-1 | CASSSYRDAGGELFF | TGCGCCAGCAGCTCTTACAGGGACGCGGGCGGGGAGCTGTTTTTT
. | TRBJ1-3 | . | TRBV7-9 | CASSSRWRPLNSGNTIYF | TGTGCCAGCAGCTCTAGATGGAGGCCCCTGAACTCTGGAAACACCATATATTTT
. | TRBJ1-1 | . | TRBV7-9 | CASSSHYEMNTEAFF | TGTGCCAGCAGCTCCCATTATGAAATGAACACTGAAGCTTTCTTT
. | TRBJ1-6 | . | TRBV9 | CASSSGGGHHYNSPLHF | TGTGCCAGCAGCTCCGGGGGGGGACACCACTATAATTCACCCCTCCACTTT
. | TRBJ1-4 | . | TRBV28 | CASSDFTATNEKLFF | TGTGCCAGCAGTGACTTTACTGCAACTAATGAAAAACTGTTTTTT
. | TRBJ2-1 | TRBD2 | TRBV4-1 | CASSPLGAGGRSSSYNEQFF | TGCGCCAGCAGCCCTCTGGGGGCGGGGGGCCGATCCAGCTCCTACAATGAGCAGTTCTTC
. | TRBJ1-2 | TRBD1 | TRBV7-3 | CASSFEGARGYTF | TGTGCCAGCAGCTTCGAGGGGGCGCGCGGCTACACCTTC
once | TRBJ1-3 | . | TRBV5-1 | CASSPYQGTGGNTIYF | TGCGCCAGCAGCCCGTATCAGGGGACGGGAGGAAACACCATATATTTT
few | TRBJ1-1 | TRBD1 | TRBV5-4 | CASSPTGQNTEAFF | TGTGCCAGCAGCCCGACAGGGCAGAACACTGAAGCTTTCTTT
. | TRBJ2-5 | . | TRBV28 | CASSRTVGETQYF | TGTGCCAGCAGCCGGACGGTCGGAGAGACCCAGTACTTC
. | TRBJ1-2 | TRBD1 | TRBV6-5 | CASKPTGDNYGYTF | TGTGCCAGCAAACCGACAGGGGACAACTATGGCTACACCTTC
. | TRBJ1-2 | . | TRBV7-2 | CASSLGSYRTPNYGYTF | TGTGCCAGCAGCTTAGGATCGTACAGAACACCTAACTATGGCTACACCTTC
. | TRBJ1-2 | TRBD1 | TRBV19 | CASTTGQGAYGYTF | TGTGCCAGTACTACAGGACAGGGTGCCTATGGCTACACCTTC
once | TRBJ1-6 | . | TRBV4-3 | CASSQDSAPNSPLHF | TGCGCCAGCAGCCAGGACAGCGCGCCTAATTCACCCCTCCACTTT
. | TRBJ1-1 | TRBD1 | TRBV7-9 | CASSTLDRMNTEAFF | TGTGCCAGCAGCACCCTGGACAGGATGAACACTGAAGCTTTCTTT
. | TRBJ1-6 | . | TRBV6-1 | CASSEASRGGINSPLHF | TGTGCCAGCAGTGAAGCTTCCCGAGGCGGAATCAATTCACCCCTCCACTTT
once | TRBJ1-1 | . | TRBV5-6 | CASSLPGVDTEAFF | TGTGCCAGCAGCTTGCCAGGGGTGGACACTGAAGCTTTCTTT
. | TRBJ1-3 | . | TRBV24-1 | CATSEFPRGSGNTIYF | TGTGCCACCAGTGAGTTTCCCCGGGGCTCTGGAAACACCATATATTTT
. | TRBJ2-3 | . | TRBV7-8 | CASSYSGDTQYF | TGTGCCAGCAGCTACTCGGGAGATACGCAGTATTTT
. | TRBJ1-3 | . | TRBV5-1 | CASSPEDGSSGNTIYF | TGCGCCAGCAGCCCGGAGGACGGCTCCTCTGGAAACACCATATATTTT
. | TRBJ1-1 | . | TRBV6-1 | CASSEGPTLNTEAFF | TGTGCCAGCAGTGAAGGTCCAACCTTGAACACTGAAGCTTTCTTT
. | TRBJ2-4 | TRBD1 | TRBV5-1 | CASSSGTGEWAKNIQYF | TGCGCCAGCAGCTCAGGGACAGGGGAGTGGGCCAAAAACATTCAGTACTTC
. | TRBJ2-7 | . | TRBV7-9 | CASSWAAAPYEQYF | TGTGCCAGCAGCTGGGCGGCGGCCCCCTACGAGCAGTACTTC
once | TRBJ1-1 | . | TRBV19 | CASKGGRRPGAENTEAFF | TGTGCCAGTAAGGGGGGTCGCCGACCTGGGGCCGAGAACACTGAAGCTTTCTTT
. | TRBJ1-2 | . | TRBV25-1 | CASRPFGPNYGYTF | TGTGCCAGCCGACCCTTCGGACCTAACTATGGCTACACCTTC
. | TRBJ1-2 | TRBD1 | TRBV6-5 | CASRPGTATTYGYTF | TGTGCCAGCAGGCCCGGGACAGCTACAACCTATGGCTACACCTTC
. | TRBJ1-2 | . | TRBV19 | CASSTSQNYGYTF | TGTGCCAGTAGTACGTCCCAGAACTATGGCTACACCTTC
. | TRBJ1-2 | . | TRBV6-2/TRBV6-3 | CASSMDSLKGYTF | TGTGCCAGCAGTATGGACAGTTTGAAGGGCTACACCTTC